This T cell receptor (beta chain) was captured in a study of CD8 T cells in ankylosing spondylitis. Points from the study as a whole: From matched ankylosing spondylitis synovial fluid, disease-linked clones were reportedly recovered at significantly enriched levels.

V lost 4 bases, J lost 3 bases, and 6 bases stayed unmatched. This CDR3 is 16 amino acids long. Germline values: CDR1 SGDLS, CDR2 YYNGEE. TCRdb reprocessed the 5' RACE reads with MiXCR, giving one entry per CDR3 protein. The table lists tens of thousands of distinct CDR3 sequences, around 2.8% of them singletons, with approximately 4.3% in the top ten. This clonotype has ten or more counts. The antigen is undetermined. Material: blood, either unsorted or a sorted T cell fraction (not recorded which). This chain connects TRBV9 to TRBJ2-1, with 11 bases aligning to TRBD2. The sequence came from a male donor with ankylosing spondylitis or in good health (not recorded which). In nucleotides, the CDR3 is TGTGCCAGCAGCTTCAAAGGACTAGCGGGCTACAATGAGCAGTTCTTC. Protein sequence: CASSFKGLAGYNEQFF.